Sequencing of this T cell receptor (beta chain) was carried out in a study of CD8 T cells in ankylosing spondylitis. As for this clonotype: Its antigen is unidentified. A read error may be the cause here, since a much bigger clone is one base away.

This CDR3 is built from 13 residues. Germline V gene lookup returns CDR1 SQVTM and CDR2 ANQGSEA. Overall study results and limits: There were earlier reports of some motif variants in reactive arthritis synovial fluid and blood. From matched ankylosing spondylitis synovial fluid, disease-linked clones were reportedly recovered at significantly enriched levels.

From the 5' RACE reads, TCRdb called clonotypes with MiXCR, one entry per CDR3 protein. The repertoire consists of some 250,000 distinct CDR3 sequences, with about 9.1% occurring once and the leading ten covering under 7.5%. The specimen sequenced was blood, either unsorted or a sorted T cell fraction (not recorded which). This chain connects TRBV29-1 to TRBJ1-2, with unresolved D. The TCR was taken from a male donor with ankylosing spondylitis or in good health (not recorded which). The CDR3 nucleotides are TGCAACGTGGAAACAGTCGATCGGCTGGGCTACACCTTC. This gives the protein CNVETVDRLGYTF. The full variable domain, its missing parts supplied by reference TRBV29-1 and TRBJ1-2, is SAVISQKPSRDICQRGTSLTIQCQVDSQVTMMFWYRQQPGQSLTLIATANQGSEATYESGFVIDKFPISRPNLTFSTLTVSNMSPEDSSIYLCNVETVDRLGYTFGSGTRLTVV.